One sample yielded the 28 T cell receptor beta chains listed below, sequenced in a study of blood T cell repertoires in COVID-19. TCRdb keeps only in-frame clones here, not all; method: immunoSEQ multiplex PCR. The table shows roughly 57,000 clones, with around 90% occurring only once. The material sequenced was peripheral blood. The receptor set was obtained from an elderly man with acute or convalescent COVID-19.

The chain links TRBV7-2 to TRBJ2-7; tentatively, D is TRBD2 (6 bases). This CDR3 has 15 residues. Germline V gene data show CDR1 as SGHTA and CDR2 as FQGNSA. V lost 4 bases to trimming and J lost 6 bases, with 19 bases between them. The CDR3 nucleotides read TGTGCCAGCAGCTCACTTTTTAGCGGACCTCTCGAGCAGTACTTC. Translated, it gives CASSSLFSGPLEQYF. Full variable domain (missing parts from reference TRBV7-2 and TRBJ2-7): GAGVSQSPSNKVTEKGKDVELRCDPISGHTALYWYRQSLGQGLEFLIYFQGNSAPDKSGLPSDRFSAERTGGSVSTLTIQRTQQEDSAVYLCASSSLFSGPLEQYFGPGTRLTVT.

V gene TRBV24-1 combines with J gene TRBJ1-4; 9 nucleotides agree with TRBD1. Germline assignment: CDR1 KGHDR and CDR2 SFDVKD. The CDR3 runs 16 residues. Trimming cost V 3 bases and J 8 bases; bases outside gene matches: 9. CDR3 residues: CATSDASGTGNEKLFF. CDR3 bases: TGTGCCACCAGTGATGCTTCAGGGACAGGGAACGAAAAACTGTTTTTT.

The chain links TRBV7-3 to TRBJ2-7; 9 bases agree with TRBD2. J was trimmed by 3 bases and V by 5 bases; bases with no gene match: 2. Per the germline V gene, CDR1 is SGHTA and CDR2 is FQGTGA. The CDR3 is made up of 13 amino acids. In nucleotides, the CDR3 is TGTGCCAGCAGCGGTAGCGGGGGCTACGAGCAGTACTTC. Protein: CASSGSGGYEQYF.

The DNA of the CDR3 is TGTGCCAGCAGCCGAAATACAGGGGGCGGACAGCCCCAGCATTTT. Translating gives CASSRNTGGGQPQHF. This rearrangement joins TRBV3-1 (or the pseudogene TRBV3-2) to TRBJ1-5; 9 bases fit TRBD1. The germline CDR1 and CDR2 sequences are LGHDT and YNNKEL (reference sequence). This CDR3 contains 15 residues. V trimming: 4 bases; J trimming: 7 bases; junction bases outside the gene matches: 8.

The CDR3 loop reads CASRVTGGPSTGELFF. The CDR3, as DNA: TGTGCCAGCAGAGTCACGGGGGGCCCGAGCACCGGGGAGCTGTTTTTT. The rearrangement links TRBV27 to TRBJ2-2; a weak D match, TRBD2 (7 bases). The CDR3 runs to 16 residues. V lost 6 bases and J lost 4, with 18 bases in between. Per the germline V gene, CDR1 is MNHEY and CDR2 is SMNVEV (reference sequence).

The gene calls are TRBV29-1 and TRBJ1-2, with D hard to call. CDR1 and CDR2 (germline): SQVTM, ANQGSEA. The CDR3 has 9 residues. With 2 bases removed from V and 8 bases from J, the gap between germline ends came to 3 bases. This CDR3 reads CSVEQGYTF. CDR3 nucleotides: TGCAGCGTTGAACAGGGCTACACCTTC.

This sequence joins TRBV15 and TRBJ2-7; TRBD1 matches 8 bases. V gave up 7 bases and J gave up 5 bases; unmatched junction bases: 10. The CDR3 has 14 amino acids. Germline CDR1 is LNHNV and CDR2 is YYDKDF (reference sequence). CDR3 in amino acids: CATTSQGAHHEQYF. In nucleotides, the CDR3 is TGTGCCACCACCTCGCAGGGGGCGCATCACGAGCAGTACTTC.

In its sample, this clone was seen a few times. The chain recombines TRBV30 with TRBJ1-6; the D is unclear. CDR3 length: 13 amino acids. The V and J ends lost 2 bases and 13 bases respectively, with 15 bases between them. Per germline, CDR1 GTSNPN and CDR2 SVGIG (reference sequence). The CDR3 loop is CAWSTNQEGPLHF. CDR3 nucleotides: TGTGCCTGGAGTACAAATCAGGAGGGTCCCCTCCACTTT.

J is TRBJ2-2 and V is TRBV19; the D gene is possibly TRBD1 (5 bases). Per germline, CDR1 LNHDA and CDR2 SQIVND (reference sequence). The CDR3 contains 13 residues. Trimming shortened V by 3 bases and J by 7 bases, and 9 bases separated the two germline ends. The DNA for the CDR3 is TGTGCCAGTAGTATCGGCAGGGTCGGGGAGCTGTTTTTT. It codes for CASSIGRVGELFF.

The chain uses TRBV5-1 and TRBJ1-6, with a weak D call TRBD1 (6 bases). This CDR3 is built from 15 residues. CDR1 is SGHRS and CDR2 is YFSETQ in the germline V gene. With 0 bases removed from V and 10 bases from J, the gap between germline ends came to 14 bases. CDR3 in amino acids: CASSLGDTQSSPLHF. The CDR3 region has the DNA TGCGCCAGCAGCTTGGGGGACACCCAAAGCTCACCCCTCCACTTT.

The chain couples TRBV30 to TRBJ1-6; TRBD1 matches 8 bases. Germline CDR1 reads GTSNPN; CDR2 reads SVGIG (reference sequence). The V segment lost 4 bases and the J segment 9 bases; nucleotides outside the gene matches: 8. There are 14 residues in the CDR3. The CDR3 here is CAWNSGQGSSPLHF. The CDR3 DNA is TGTGCCTGGAACTCCGGACAGGGAAGTTCACCCCTCCACTTT.

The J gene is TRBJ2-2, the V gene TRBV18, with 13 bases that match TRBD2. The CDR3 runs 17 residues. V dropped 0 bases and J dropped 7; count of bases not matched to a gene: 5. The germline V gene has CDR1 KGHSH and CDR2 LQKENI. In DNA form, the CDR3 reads TGTGCCAGCTCACCACCATGGACTAGCGGGGGTATCGGGGAGCTGTTTTTT. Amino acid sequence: CASSPPWTSGGIGELFF. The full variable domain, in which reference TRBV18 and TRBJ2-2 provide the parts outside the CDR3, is NAGVMQNPRHLVRRRGQEARLRCSPMKGHSHVYWYRQLPEEGLKFMVYLQKENIIDESGMPKERFSAEFPKEGPSILRIQQVVRGDSAAYFCASSPPWTSGGIGELFFGEGSRLTVL.

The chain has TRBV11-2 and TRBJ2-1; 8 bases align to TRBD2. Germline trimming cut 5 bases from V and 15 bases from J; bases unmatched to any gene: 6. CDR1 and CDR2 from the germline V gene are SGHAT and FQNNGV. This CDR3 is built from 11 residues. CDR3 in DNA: TGTGCCAGCAGCGGGGCCCTAGCGGGGTTCTTC. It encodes CASSGALAGFF.

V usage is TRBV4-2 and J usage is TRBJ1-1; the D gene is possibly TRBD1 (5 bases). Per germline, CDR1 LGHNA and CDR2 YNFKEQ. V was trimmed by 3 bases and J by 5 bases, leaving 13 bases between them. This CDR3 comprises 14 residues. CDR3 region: CASSQPVGGTEAFF. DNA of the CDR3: TGTGCCAGCAGCCAGCCGGTCGGGGGTACTGAAGCTTTCTTT.

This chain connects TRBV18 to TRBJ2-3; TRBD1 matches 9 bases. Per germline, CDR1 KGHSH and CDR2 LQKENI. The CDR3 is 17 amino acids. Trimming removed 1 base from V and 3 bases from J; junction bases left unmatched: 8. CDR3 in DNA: TGTGCCAGCTCACCACACCGGACAGGGGTCGGTACAGATACGCAGTATTTT. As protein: CASSPHRTGVGTDTQYF.

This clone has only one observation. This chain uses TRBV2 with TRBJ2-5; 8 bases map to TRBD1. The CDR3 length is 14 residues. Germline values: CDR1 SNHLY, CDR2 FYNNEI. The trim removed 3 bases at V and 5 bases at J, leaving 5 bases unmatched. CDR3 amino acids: CASSEDRVFETQYF. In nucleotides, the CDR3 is TGTGCCAGCAGTGAGGACAGGGTGTTTGAGACCCAGTACTTC.

CDR3 nucleotide sequence: TGTGCCAGCAGCATAAGGGCAGGGAATGAAAAACTGTTTTTT. Amino acid sequence: CASSIRAGNEKLFF. The chain links TRBV5-4 to TRBJ1-4, with D possibly matching TRBD1 (5 bases). This CDR3 region has 14 residues. V dropped 4 bases and J dropped 5 bases, with 12 bases sitting between them. Germline V lookup: CDR1 SGHNT, CDR2 YYREEE (reference sequence).

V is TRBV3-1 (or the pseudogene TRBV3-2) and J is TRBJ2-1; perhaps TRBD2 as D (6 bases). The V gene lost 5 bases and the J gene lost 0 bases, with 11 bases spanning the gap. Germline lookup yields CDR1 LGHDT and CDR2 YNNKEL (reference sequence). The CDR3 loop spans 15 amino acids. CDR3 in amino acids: CASSSSGSSYNEQFF. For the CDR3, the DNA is TGTGCCAGCAGCTCTTCCGGGAGCTCCTACAATGAGCAGTTCTTC.

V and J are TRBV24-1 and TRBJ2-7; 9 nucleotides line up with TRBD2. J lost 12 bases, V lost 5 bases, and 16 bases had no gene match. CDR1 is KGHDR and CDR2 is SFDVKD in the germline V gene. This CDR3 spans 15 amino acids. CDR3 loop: CATSALGIAGESLYF. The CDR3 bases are TGTGCCACCAGTGCCCTGGGGATAGCGGGGGAATCCCTGTACTTC.

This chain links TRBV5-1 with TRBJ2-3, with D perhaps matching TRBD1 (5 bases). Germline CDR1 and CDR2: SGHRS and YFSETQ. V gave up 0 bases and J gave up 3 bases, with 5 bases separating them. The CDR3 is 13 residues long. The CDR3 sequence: CASSLDRTDTQYF. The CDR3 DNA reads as TGCGCCAGCAGCTTGGACAGGACAGATACGCAGTATTTT.

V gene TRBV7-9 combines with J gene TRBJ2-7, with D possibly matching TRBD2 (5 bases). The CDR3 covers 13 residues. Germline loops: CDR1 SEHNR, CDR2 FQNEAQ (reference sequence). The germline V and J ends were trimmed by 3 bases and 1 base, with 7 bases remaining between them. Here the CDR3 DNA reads TGTGCCAGCAGCTTGGGAGCGTCCTACGAGCAGTACTTC. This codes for CASSLGASYEQYF.

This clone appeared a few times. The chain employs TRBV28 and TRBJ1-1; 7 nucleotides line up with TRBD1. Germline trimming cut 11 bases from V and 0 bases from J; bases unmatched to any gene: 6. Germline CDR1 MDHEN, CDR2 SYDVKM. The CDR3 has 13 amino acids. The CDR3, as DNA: TGTGCCGGAGGGGGCCCCCTGAACACTGAAGCTTTCTTT. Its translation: CAGGGPLNTEAFF.

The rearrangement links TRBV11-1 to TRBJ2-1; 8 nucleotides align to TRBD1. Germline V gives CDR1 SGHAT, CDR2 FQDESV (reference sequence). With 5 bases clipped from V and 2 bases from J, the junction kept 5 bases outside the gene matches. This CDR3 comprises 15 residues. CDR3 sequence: CASSPSTGAYNEQFF. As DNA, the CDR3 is TGTGCCAGCAGCCCCTCGACAGGGGCCTACAATGAGCAGTTCTTC.

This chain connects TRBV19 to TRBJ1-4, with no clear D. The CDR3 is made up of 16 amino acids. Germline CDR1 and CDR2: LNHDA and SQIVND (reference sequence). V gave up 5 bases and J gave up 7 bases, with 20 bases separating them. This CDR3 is CASSLSGNTPGEKLFF. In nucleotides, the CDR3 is TGTGCCAGTAGTTTGTCCGGGAACACCCCGGGTGAAAAACTGTTTTTT.

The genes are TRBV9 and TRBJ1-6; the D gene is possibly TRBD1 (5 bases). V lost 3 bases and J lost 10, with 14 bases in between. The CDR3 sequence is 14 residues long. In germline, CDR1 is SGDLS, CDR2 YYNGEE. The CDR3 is CASSEAPGESPLHF. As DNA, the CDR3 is TGTGCCAGCAGCGAGGCCCCGGGGGAATCACCCCTCCACTTT.

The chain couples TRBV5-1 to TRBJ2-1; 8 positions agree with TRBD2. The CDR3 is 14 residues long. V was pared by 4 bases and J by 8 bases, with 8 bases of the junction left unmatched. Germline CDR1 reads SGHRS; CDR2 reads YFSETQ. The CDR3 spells CASSPGTRVDEQFF. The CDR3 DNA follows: TGCGCCAGCAGCCCCGGGACTAGGGTCGATGAGCAGTTCTTC.

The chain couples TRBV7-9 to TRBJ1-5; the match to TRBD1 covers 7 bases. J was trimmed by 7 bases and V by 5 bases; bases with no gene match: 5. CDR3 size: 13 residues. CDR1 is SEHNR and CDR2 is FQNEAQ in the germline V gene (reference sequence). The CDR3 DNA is TGTGCCAGCAGCCCCCAGGGGGGACAGCCCCAGCATTTT. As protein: CASSPQGGQPQHF.

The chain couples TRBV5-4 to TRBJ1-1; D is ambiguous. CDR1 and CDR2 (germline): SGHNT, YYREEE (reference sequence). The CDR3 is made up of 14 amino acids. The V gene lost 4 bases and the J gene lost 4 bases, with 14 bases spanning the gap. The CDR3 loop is CASSPAGRGTEAFF. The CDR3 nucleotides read TGTGCCAGCAGCCCGGCCGGGAGAGGCACTGAAGCTTTCTTT.